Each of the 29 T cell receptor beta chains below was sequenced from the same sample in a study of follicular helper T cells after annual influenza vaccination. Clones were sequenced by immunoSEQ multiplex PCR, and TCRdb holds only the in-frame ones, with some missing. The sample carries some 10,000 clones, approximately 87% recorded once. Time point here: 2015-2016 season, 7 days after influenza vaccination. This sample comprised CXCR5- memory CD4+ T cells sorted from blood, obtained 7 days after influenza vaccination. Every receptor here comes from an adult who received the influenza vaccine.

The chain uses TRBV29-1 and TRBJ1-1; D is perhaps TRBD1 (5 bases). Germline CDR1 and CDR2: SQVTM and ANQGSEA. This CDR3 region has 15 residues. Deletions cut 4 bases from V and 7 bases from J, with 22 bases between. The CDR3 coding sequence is TGCAGCGTTGCGGACTCGGGGGGGGAGGTTGTTGAAGCTTTCTTT. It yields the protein CSVADSGGEVVEAFF. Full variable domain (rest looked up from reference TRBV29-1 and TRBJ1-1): SAVISQKPSRDICQRGTSLTIQCQVDSQVTMMFWYRQQPGQSLTLIATANQGSEATYESGFVIDKFPISRPNLTFSTLTVSNMSPEDSSIYLCSVADSGGEVVEAFFGQGTRLTVV.

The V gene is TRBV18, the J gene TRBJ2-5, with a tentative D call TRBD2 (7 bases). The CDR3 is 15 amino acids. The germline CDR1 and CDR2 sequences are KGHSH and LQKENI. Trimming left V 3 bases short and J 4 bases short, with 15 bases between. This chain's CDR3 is CASSPSSRGGETQYF. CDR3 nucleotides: TGTGCCAGCTCACCGTCTTCTAGGGGGGGAGAGACCCAGTACTTC.

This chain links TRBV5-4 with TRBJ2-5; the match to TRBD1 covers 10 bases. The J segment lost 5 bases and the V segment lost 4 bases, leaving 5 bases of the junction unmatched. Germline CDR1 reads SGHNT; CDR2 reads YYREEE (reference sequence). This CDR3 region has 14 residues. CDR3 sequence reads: CASSPTGGWETQYF. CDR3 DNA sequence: TGTGCCAGCAGCCCGACAGGGGGCTGGGAGACCCAGTACTTC.

The CDR3 nucleotides read TGTGCCACCAGCAGGGGGGGGTCCGGGCTCGAGCAGTACTTC. It specifies CATSRGGSGLEQYF. The chain links TRBV15 to TRBJ2-7; 7 bases are a match to TRBD2. V was clipped by 3 bases and J by 6 bases; unmatched bases: 8. The CDR3 has 14 residues. Per germline, CDR1 LNHNV and CDR2 YYDKDF (reference sequence).

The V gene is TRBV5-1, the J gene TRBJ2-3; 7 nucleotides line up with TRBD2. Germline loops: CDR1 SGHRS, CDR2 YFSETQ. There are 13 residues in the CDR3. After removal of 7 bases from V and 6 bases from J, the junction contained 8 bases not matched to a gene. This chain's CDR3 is CASAWEGYDTQYF. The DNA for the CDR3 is TGCGCCAGCGCCTGGGAGGGTTACGATACGCAGTATTTT.

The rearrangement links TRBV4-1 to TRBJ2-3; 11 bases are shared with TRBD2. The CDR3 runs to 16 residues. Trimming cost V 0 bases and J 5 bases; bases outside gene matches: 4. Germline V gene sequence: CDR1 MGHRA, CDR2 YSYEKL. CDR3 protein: CASSQELAGGRDTQYF. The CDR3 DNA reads TGCGCCAGCAGCCAAGAGCTAGCGGGGGGTCGAGATACGCAGTATTTT.

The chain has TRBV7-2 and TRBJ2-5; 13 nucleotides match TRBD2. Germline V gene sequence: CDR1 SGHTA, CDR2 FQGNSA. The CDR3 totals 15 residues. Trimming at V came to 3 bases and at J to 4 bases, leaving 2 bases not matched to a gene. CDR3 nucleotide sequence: TGTGCCAGCAGCTTGGGACTAGCGGGGTTAGAGACCCAGTACTTC. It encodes CASSLGLAGLETQYF.

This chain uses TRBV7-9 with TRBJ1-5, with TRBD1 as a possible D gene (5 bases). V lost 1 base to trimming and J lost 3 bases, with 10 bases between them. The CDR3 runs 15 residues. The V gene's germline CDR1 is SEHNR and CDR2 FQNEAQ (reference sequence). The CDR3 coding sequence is TGTGCCAGCAGCTTAGGGGACGGTTTCAATCAGCCCCAGCATTTT. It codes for CASSLGDGFNQPQHF.

The CDR3 bases are TGTGCTAGTGGTTTGTCGCTGTCATTAGAAAGGAACACCGGGGAGCTGTTTTTT. As protein: CASGLSLSLERNTGELFF. This chain connects TRBV12-5 to TRBJ2-2; D gene ambiguous. The ends were cut back, 2 bases at V and 1 base at J, with 17 bases in the middle. The V gene's germline CDR1 is LGHNT and CDR2 FRNRAP. CDR3 length: 18 residues.

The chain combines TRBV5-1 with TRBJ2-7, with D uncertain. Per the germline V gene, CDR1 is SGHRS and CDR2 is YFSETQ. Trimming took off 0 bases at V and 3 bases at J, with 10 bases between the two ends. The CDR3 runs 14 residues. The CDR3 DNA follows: TGCGCCAGCAGCTTGGCTGAGCCCCGCTACGAGCAGTACTTC. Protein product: CASSLAEPRYEQYF.

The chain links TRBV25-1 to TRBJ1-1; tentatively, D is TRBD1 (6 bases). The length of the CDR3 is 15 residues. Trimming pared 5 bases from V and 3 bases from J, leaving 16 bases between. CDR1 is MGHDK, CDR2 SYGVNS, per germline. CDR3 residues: CASSFAQGGDTEAFF. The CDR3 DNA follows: TGTGCCAGCAGTTTTGCACAGGGAGGTGACACTGAAGCTTTCTTT.

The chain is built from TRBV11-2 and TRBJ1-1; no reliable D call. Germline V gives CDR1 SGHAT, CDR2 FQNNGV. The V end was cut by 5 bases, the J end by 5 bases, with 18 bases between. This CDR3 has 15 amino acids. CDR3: CASSQPKVGSTEAFF. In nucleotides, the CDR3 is TGTGCCAGCAGCCAACCAAAGGTCGGGAGTACTGAAGCTTTCTTT.

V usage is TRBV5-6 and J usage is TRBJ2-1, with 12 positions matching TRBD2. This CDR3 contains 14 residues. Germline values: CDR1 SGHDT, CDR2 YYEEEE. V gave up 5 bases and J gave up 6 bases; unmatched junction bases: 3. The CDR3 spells CASRKLAGGNEQFF. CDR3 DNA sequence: TGTGCCAGCAGAAAACTAGCGGGGGGCAATGAGCAGTTCTTC.

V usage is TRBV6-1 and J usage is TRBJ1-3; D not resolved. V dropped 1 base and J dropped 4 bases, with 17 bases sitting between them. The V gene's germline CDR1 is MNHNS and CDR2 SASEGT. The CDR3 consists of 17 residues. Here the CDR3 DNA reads TGTGCCAGCAGTGAAGTAAACAGTCCTCGGATCGGAAACACCATATATTTT. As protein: CASSEVNSPRIGNTIYF.

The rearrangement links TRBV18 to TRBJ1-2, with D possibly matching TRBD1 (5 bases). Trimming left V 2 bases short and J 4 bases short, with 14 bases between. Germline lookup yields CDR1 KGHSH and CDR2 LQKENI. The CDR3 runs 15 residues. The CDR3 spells CASSPGPWDVYGYTF. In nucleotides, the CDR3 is TGTGCCAGCTCACCAGGACCTTGGGACGTCTATGGCTACACCTTC.

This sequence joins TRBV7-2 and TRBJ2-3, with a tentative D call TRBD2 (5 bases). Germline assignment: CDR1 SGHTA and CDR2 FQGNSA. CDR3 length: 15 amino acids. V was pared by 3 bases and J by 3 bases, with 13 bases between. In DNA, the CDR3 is TGTGCCAGCAGCTTGTCGACGGGGTCAACAGATACGCAGTATTTT. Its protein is CASSLSTGSTDTQYF.

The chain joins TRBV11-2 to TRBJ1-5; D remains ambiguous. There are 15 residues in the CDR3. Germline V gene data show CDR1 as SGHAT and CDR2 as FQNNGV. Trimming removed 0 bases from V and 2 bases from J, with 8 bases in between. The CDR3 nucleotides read TGTGCCAGCAGCTTAGATCGGGCTGGCAATCAGCCCCAGCATTTT. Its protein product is CASSLDRAGNQPQHF.

The CDR3 region is CAISDSTVGRGYEQYF. CDR3 DNA sequence: TGTGCCATCAGTGATTCGACCGTAGGAAGAGGCTACGAGCAGTACTTC. This chain uses TRBV10-3 with TRBJ2-7; no reliable D call. Germline CDR1 reads ENHRY; CDR2 reads SYGVKD. V lost 3 bases and J lost 3, with 18 bases in between. The CDR3 has 16 amino acids.

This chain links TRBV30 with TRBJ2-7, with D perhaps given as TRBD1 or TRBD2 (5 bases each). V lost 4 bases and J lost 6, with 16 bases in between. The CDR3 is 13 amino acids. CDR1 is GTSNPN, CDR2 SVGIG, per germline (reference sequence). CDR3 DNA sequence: TGTGCCTGGACCCGAGGGACCGGCAGCGAGCAGTACTTC. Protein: CAWTRGTGSEQYF.

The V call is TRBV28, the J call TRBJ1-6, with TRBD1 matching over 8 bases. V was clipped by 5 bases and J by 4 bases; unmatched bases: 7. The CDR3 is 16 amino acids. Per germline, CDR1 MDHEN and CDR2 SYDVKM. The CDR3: CASSPLRTGYNSPLHF. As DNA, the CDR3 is TGTGCCAGCAGTCCTCTCCGGACAGGGTATAATTCACCCCTCCACTTT.

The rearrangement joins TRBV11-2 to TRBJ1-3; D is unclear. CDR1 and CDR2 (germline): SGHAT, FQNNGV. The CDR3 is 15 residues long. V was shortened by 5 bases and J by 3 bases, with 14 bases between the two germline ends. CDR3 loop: CASSPPAGLGNTIYF. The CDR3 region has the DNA TGTGCCAGCAGCCCCCCTGCCGGGCTTGGAAACACCATATATTTT.

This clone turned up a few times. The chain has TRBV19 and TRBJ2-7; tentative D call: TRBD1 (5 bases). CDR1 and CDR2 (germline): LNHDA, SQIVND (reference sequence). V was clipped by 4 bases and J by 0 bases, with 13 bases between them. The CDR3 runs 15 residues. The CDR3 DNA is TGTGCCAGTAGTACAGACAGTCAGAGCTCCTACGAGCAGTACTTC. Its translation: CASSTDSQSSYEQYF.

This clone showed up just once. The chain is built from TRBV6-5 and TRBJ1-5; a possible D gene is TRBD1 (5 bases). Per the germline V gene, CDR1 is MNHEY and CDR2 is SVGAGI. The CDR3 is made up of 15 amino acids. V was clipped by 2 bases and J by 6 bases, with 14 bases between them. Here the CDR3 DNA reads TGTGCCAGCAGTTACAGCAGGGACGGCGGTCAGCCCCAGCATTTT. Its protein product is CASSYSRDGGQPQHF.

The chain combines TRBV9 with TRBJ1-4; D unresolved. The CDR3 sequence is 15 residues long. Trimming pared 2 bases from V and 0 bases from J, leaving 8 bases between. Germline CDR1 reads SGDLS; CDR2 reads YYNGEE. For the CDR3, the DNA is TGTGCCAGCAGCGTCCGACCAGCAACTAATGAAAAACTGTTTTTT. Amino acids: CASSVRPATNEKLFF.

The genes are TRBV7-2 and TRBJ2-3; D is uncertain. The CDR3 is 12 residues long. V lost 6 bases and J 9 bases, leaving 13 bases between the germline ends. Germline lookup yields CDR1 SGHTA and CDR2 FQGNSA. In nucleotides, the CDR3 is TGTGCCAGCAGTGCTGGTGAGGACACGCAGTATTTT. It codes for CASSAGEDTQYF. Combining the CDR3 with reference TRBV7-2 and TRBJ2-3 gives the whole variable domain GAGVSQSPSNKVTEKGKDVELRCDPISGHTALYWYRQSLGQGLEFLIYFQGNSAPDKSGLPSDRFSAERTGGSVSTLTIQRTQQEDSAVYLCASSAGEDTQYFGPGTRLTVL.

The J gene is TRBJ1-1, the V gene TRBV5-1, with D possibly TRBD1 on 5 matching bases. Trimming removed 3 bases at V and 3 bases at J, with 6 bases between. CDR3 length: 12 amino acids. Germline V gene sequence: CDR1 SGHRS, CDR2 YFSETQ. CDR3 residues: CASSWGDTEAFF. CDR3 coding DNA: TGCGCCAGCAGCTGGGGGGACACTGAAGCTTTCTTT.

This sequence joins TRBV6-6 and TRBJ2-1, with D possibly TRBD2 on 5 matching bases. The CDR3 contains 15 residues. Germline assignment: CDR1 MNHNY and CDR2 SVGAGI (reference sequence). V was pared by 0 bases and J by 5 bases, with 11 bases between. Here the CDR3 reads CASSYSTEGHNEQFF. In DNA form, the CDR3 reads TGTGCCAGCAGTTACTCGACTGAGGGCCACAATGAGCAGTTCTTC.

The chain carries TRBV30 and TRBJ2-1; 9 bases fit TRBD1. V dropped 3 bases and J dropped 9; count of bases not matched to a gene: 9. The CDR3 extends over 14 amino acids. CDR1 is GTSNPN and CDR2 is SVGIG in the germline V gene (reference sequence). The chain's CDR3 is CAWSPGTGHGEQFF. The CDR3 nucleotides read TGTGCCTGGAGCCCCGGGACAGGGCACGGTGAGCAGTTCTTC.

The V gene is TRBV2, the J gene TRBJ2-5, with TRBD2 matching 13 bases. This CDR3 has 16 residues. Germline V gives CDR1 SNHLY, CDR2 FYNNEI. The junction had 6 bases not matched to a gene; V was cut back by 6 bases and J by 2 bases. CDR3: CASRPGLAGSQETQYF. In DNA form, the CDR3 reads TGTGCCAGCAGGCCGGGACTAGCGGGGAGTCAAGAGACCCAGTACTTC.